The 28 T cell receptor beta chains presented below share a single source sample, sequenced in a study of shared clonotypes between healthy human individuals. Produced via immunoSEQ multiplex PCR; TCRdb's table is partial and in-frame only. Of over 1.4 million clones listed, roughly 96% are singletons. Sequenced input: naive CD4+ T cells sorted from blood. Regarding subset: CD45RA+ positively selected. The receptors shown here come from a man aged 30 to 39 in good health.

This clone came up once. The genes are TRBV4-1 and TRBJ2-2; 7 bases are a match to TRBD2. The CDR3 covers 16 residues. The V gene's germline CDR1 is MGHRA and CDR2 YSYEKL. The ends lost 4 bases at V and 5 bases at J; junction bases unmatched: 10. Written as DNA, the CDR3 is TGCGCCAGCAGCCCCTCGGGAGGACCCGGAACCGGGGAGCTGTTTTTT. Amino acids: CASSPSGGPGTGELFF.

This clone was seen just once. This chain joins TRBV10-1 and TRBJ2-1, with TRBD2 as a possible D gene (6 bases). The germline CDR1 and CDR2 sequences are WNHNN and SYGVQD (reference sequence). The CDR3 has 15 amino acids. V was cut by 0 bases and J by 5 bases, with 11 bases left in between. The CDR3 DNA follows: TGCGCCAGCAGTGAGTCGGGACTGGACGACAATGAGCAGTTCTTC. Translation gives CASSESGLDDNEQFF.

The chain joins TRBV7-2 to TRBJ2-7; possibly TRBD1 or TRBD2 for D (5 bases each). Deletions cut 6 bases from V and 3 bases from J, with 12 bases between. The CDR3 length is 13 residues. From germline, CDR1 is SGHTA and CDR2 FQGNSA. The DNA of the CDR3 is TGTGCCAGCAGTTCGGGACCGAGCTACGAGCAGTACTTC. The encoded protein is CASSSGPSYEQYF.

The chain carries TRBV28 and TRBJ2-5; perhaps TRBD1 as D (5 bases). The CDR3 runs 14 residues. V was cut by 7 bases and J by 5 bases, with 17 bases left in between. Germline CDR1 is MDHEN and CDR2 is SYDVKM. The CDR3 loop reads CASTLGQVGETQYF. The DNA of the CDR3 is TGTGCCAGCACCCTGGGGCAGGTCGGTGAGACCCAGTACTTC.

The gene calls are TRBV5-1 and TRBJ1-1; TRBD1 matches 7 bases. The CDR3 runs to 16 residues. Germline V gene lookup returns CDR1 SGHRS and CDR2 YFSETQ. The V gene end was trimmed by 4 bases and the J gene end by 6 bases; junction bases not matched to a gene: 15. CDR3: CASSILTGISSAEAFF. The DNA of the CDR3 is TGCGCCAGCAGCATACTGACAGGGATCTCTTCGGCTGAAGCTTTCTTT.

The V call is TRBV19, the J call TRBJ1-2; D is unclear. Germline V gene sequence: CDR1 LNHDA, CDR2 SQIVND (reference sequence). V gave up 5 bases and J gave up 5 bases, with 12 bases separating them. The CDR3 covers 13 residues. The CDR3, as DNA: TGTGCCAGTAGTCCCGGAGTCATATATGGCTACACCTTC. Encoded protein: CASSPGVIYGYTF.

The genes are TRBV6-1 and TRBJ2-5; D is possibly TRBD1 or TRBD2 (7 bases each). Germline-derived CDR1 and CDR2 are MNHNS and SASEGT. Trimming left V 7 bases short and J 5 bases short, with 17 bases between. The CDR3 contains 14 residues. The DNA for the CDR3 is TGTGCCAGCACCCGACAGGGTAGCGGGGAGACCCAGTACTTC. Its translation is CASTRQGSGETQYF.

The V call is TRBV2, the J call TRBJ2-3, with D unclear. Germline CDR1 reads SNHLY; CDR2 reads FYNNEI. This CDR3 is 13 amino acids long. The V gene lost 4 bases and the J gene lost 3 bases, with 8 bases spanning the gap. The CDR3 protein is CASSVPRTDTQYF. The CDR3, as DNA: TGTGCCAGCAGTGTCCCGAGGACAGATACGCAGTATTTT. Complete variable domain (other parts from reference TRBV2 and TRBJ2-3): EPEVTQTPSHQVTQMGQEVILRCVPISNHLYFYWYRQILGQKVEFLVSFYNNEISEKSEIFDDQFSVERPDGSNFTLKIRSTKLEDSAMYFCASSVPRTDTQYFGPGTRLTVL.

The CDR3 sequence is CASSLGQVDEQYF. CDR3 DNA: TGTGCCAGCTCACTCGGACAGGTAGATGAGCAGTACTTC. V gene TRBV18 combines with J gene TRBJ2-7, with TRBD1 matching 7 bases. Germline V gene lookup returns CDR1 KGHSH and CDR2 LQKENI. The V gene end was trimmed by 4 bases and the J gene end by 7 bases; junction bases not matched to a gene: 7. There are 13 residues in the CDR3.

The rearrangement joins TRBV7-3 to TRBJ2-7; D may be TRBD2 (6 bases). Germline V gene lookup returns CDR1 SGHTA and CDR2 FQGTGA. CDR3 length: 17 amino acids. Trimming left V 0 bases short and J 3 bases short, with 18 bases between. Here the CDR3 reads CASSLTSRPGAFYEQYF. Here the CDR3 DNA reads TGTGCCAGCAGCTTAACCTCCCGACCGGGAGCTTTCTACGAGCAGTACTTC. Complete variable domain (other parts from reference TRBV7-3 and TRBJ2-7): GAGVSQTPSNKVTEKGKYVELRCDPISGHTALYWYRQSLGQGPEFLIYFQGTGAADDSGLPNDRFFAVRPEGSVSTLKIQRTERGDSAVYLCASSLTSRPGAFYEQYFGPGTRLTVT.

In the case of this clone: Different DNA sequences within this sample yield the same CDR3. The rearrangement joins TRBV11-2 to TRBJ2-3; D gene unclear. CDR1 and CDR2 (germline): SGHAT, FQNNGV. The CDR3 extends over 11 amino acids. Trimming cost V 2 bases and J 6 bases, with 3 bases left between them. This CDR3 reads CASSLLDTQYF. CDR3 in DNA: TGTGCCAGCAGCTTACTCGATACGCAGTATTTT.

The rearrangement links TRBV2 to TRBJ2-5; 10 bases are shared with TRBD1. The germline V gene encodes CDR1 SNHLY and CDR2 FYNNEI. J was trimmed by 1 base and V by 6 bases; bases with no gene match: 5. The CDR3 is made up of 15 amino acids. As DNA, the CDR3 is TGTGCCAGCAGCCGGGACAGGGGACGCCAAGAGACCCAGTACTTC. It yields the protein CASSRDRGRQETQYF.

The chain couples TRBV23-1 to TRBJ2-5, with 7 bases fitting TRBD2. TRBV23-1 counts as an open reading frame of uncertain function. With V trimmed by 3 bases and J by 5 bases, 9 bases remained unmatched. This CDR3 comprises 15 residues. This CDR3 is CASSHVRGERETQYF. In DNA form, the CDR3 reads TGCGCCAGCAGTCACGTCCGGGGGGAAAGGGAGACCCAGTACTTC.

The rearrangement joins TRBV15 to TRBJ2-7; D might be TRBD1 (6 bases). The length of the CDR3 is 15 residues. V lost 0 bases and J 6 bases, leaving 15 bases between the germline ends. Germline V gives CDR1 LNHNV, CDR2 YYDKDF (reference sequence). The CDR3 nucleotides are TGTGCCACCAGCAGAGACCGGGGAACAGGGTTCGAGCAGTACTTC. It specifies CATSRDRGTGFEQYF.

CDR3 protein: CASSFPGSSGYTF. The CDR3 region has the DNA TGTGCCAGCAGCTTCCCAGGGTCTTCTGGCTACACCTTC. The rearrangement uses TRBV11-2 and TRBJ1-2; D might be TRBD1 (5 bases). The CDR3 totals 13 residues. With 3 bases removed from V and 7 bases from J, the gap between germline ends came to 12 bases. Germline loops: CDR1 SGHAT, CDR2 FQNNGV. The full variable domain, completed using reference TRBV11-2 and TRBJ1-2, is EAGVAQSPRYKIIEKRQSVAFWCNPISGHATLYWYQQILGQGPKLLIQFQNNGVVDDSQLPKDRFSAERLKGVDSTLKIQPAKLEDSAVYLCASSFPGSSGYTFGSGTRLTVV.

The chain is built from TRBV2 and TRBJ1-2; tentatively, D is TRBD1 (5 bases). Looked up from germline, CDR1 is SNHLY and CDR2 is FYNNEI. The CDR3 is 14 amino acids. Trimming pared 3 bases from V and 0 bases from J, leaving 8 bases between. The CDR3 reads CASSDQGTNYGYTF. DNA for the CDR3: TGTGCCAGCAGTGACCAGGGAACTAACTATGGCTACACCTTC. The variable domain in full, completed from reference TRBV2 and TRBJ1-2, reads EPEVTQTPSHQVTQMGQEVILRCVPISNHLYFYWYRQILGQKVEFLVSFYNNEISEKSEIFDDQFSVERPDGSNFTLKIRSTKLEDSAMYFCASSDQGTNYGYTFGSGTRLTVV.

V and J are TRBV7-2 and TRBJ2-1, with 7 bases that match TRBD2. Per the germline V gene, CDR1 is SGHTA and CDR2 is FQGNSA. The V segment lost 0 bases and the J segment 3 bases; nucleotides outside the gene matches: 2. The CDR3 sequence is 15 residues long. The CDR3 here is CASSLASGNYNEQFF. The CDR3 bases are TGTGCCAGCAGCTTAGCCAGCGGGAACTACAATGAGCAGTTCTTC. The entire variable domain, with the rest obtained from reference TRBV7-2 and TRBJ2-1, is as follows: GAGVSQSPSNKVTEKGKDVELRCDPISGHTALYWYRQSLGQGLEFLIYFQGNSAPDKSGLPSDRFSAERTGGSVSTLTIQRTQQEDSAVYLCASSLASGNYNEQFFGPGTRLTVL.

The genes are TRBV4-1 and TRBJ2-5, with 7 bases identical to TRBD2. The germline gives CDR1 MGHRA, CDR2 YSYEKL. The ends lost 3 bases at V and 5 bases at J; junction bases unmatched: 15. The CDR3 is made up of 17 amino acids. The CDR3 reads CASSHPKGGSLVETQYF. The DNA for the CDR3 is TGCGCCAGCAGCCACCCTAAGGGAGGGTCTTTAGTGGAGACCCAGTACTTC.

The rearrangement links TRBV4-1 to TRBJ1-2; 8 bases agree with TRBD1. The CDR3 spans 15 residues. Per the germline V gene, CDR1 is MGHRA and CDR2 is YSYEKL. The V and J ends lost 2 bases and 4 bases, in that order; junction bases with no gene match: 6. CDR3 loop: CASSQHQDRAYGYTF. The DNA of the CDR3 is TGCGCCAGCAGCCAACACCAGGACAGGGCCTATGGCTACACCTTC.

V is TRBV10-3 and J is TRBJ2-2, with D unresolved. Trimming cost V 7 bases and J 6 bases, with 12 bases left between them. Germline CDR1 and CDR2: ENHRY and SYGVKD. The CDR3 runs 13 residues. DNA of the CDR3: TGTGCCATCAAGTTGGAGTTCTCCGGGGAGCTGTTTTTT. Protein: CAIKLEFSGELFF.

This rearrangement joins TRBV5-6 to TRBJ2-5; D not certain. This CDR3 region has 16 residues. Trimming left V 0 bases short and J 0 bases short, with 12 bases between. The germline CDR1 and CDR2 sequences are SGHDT and YYEEEE. The CDR3 sequence: CASSLGGAKYQETQYF. CDR3 sequence (DNA): TGTGCCAGCAGCTTGGGAGGAGCCAAGTACCAAGAGACCCAGTACTTC.

V gene TRBV28 combines with J gene TRBJ2-1, with 8 nucleotides matching TRBD2. V shed 5 bases, J shed 3 bases, and the junction held 3 bases outside the gene matches. The CDR3 length is 14 residues. Per the germline V gene, CDR1 is MDHEN and CDR2 is SYDVKM. As DNA, the CDR3 is TGTGCCAGCAGTCCGGGAGGGTACTACAATGAGCAGTTCTTC. This gives the protein CASSPGGYYNEQFF.

The chain has TRBV18 and TRBJ2-4, with a possible D match to TRBD2 (5 bases). This CDR3 comprises 14 residues. Germline loops: CDR1 KGHSH, CDR2 LQKENI. V lost 3 bases to trimming and J lost 7 bases, with 13 bases between them. The CDR3 region has the DNA TGTGCCAGCTCACCGCAACTAGATTTCAACATTCAGTACTTC. Translated, it gives CASSPQLDFNIQYF.

This clone came up a few times. The V call is TRBV28, the J call TRBJ1-5; 9 bases agree with TRBD1. The J segment lost 5 bases and the V segment lost 7 bases, leaving 9 bases of the junction unmatched. This CDR3 has 15 amino acids. Per germline, CDR1 MDHEN and CDR2 SYDVKM. In nucleotides, the CDR3 is TGTGCCAGCACCCCGACGGACAGGGGAGATCAGCCCCAGCATTTT. The encoded protein is CASTPTDRGDQPQHF. The full variable domain, completed using reference TRBV28 and TRBJ1-5, is DVKVTQSSRYLVKRTGEKVFLECVQDMDHENMFWYRQDPGLGLRLIYFSYDVKMKEKGDIPEGYSVSREKKERFSLILESASTNQTSMYLCASTPTDRGDQPQHFGDGTRLSIL.

A word on this clone: Other DNA sequences in this specimen translate into the identical CDR3. The V call is TRBV18, the J call TRBJ2-3, with unresolved D. Per germline, CDR1 KGHSH and CDR2 LQKENI. The CDR3 loop spans 14 amino acids. V was cut by 3 bases and J by 0 bases, with 7 bases left in between. In DNA form, the CDR3 reads TGTGCCAGCTCACCCCCTTCTAGCACAGATACGCAGTATTTT. It is translated as CASSPPSSTDTQYF.

The chain links TRBV7-3 to TRBJ1-1; D perhaps matches TRBD1 (5 bases). From germline, CDR1 is SGHTA and CDR2 FQGTGA. Between the trimmed V and J ends, which lost 4 bases and 1 base, there was a span of 16 bases. The CDR3 runs to 16 residues. Written as DNA, the CDR3 is TGTGCCAGCAGCTCAGGCTCCGTCCAGGGGAACACTGAAGCTTTCTTT. As protein: CASSSGSVQGNTEAFF.

The CDR3 region is CATSTGVNYGYTF. The CDR3 DNA follows: TGTGCCACCAGCACCGGAGTTAACTATGGCTACACCTTC. V is TRBV15 and J is TRBJ1-2; D is unclear. Germline V CDR1 and CDR2: LNHNV, YYDKDF (reference sequence). V lost 4 bases, J lost 1 base, and 7 bases lay in between. The CDR3 loop spans 13 amino acids.

The chain combines TRBV5-1 with TRBJ1-1; possible D gene TRBD1, 6 bases. CDR1 SGHRS and CDR2 YFSETQ come from the germline V gene. CDR3 length: 13 residues. V lost 4 bases and J 4 bases, leaving 11 bases between the germline ends. CDR3 bases: TGCGCCAGCAGCCGGGAGACAGGCACTGAAGCTTTCTTT. It is translated as CASSRETGTEAFF.